The next 21 T cell receptor beta chains were all read from a single sample in a study of cytomegalovirus exposure and HLA in healthy donors. The PCR ran on 60 Vbeta and 13 Jbeta primers. Measured with immunoSEQ multiplex PCR; TCRdb has only the in-frame clones, and not every one. The table has tens of thousands of clones, 60% to 80% seen once; the top ten hold about 7.7%. The sequencing sample was made of PBMCs. These receptors came from a man aged 55 to 70 in good health and CMV-seronegative.

This clone came up once. This chain links TRBV15 with TRBJ1-2, with 7 bases that match TRBD1. This CDR3 is 13 amino acids long. Per the germline V gene, CDR1 is LNHNV and CDR2 is YYDKDF (reference sequence). Trimming took 5 bases from V and 4 from J; bases not matched to a gene: 4. The CDR3 sequence: CATSQGTVYGYTF. As DNA, the CDR3 is TGTGCCACCAGCCAGGGGACAGTCTATGGCTACACCTTC.

The sample holds one count of this clone. V and J are TRBV7-9 and TRBJ2-1, with 14 bases lining up with TRBD2. The CDR3 has 13 amino acids. Germline CDR1 reads SEHNR; CDR2 reads FQNEAQ (reference sequence). The CDR3 DNA reads as TGTGCGACCGGGACTAGCGGGAGTAATGAGCAGTTCTTC. Encoded protein: CATGTSGSNEQFF.

The rearrangement uses TRBV6-5 and TRBJ2-4; 12 bases line up with TRBD1. This CDR3 comprises 14 residues. V gave up 6 bases and J gave up 9 bases; unmatched junction bases: 6. Germline V gene lookup returns CDR1 MNHEY and CDR2 SVGAGI. This CDR3 reads CASRGGQGASIQYF. CDR3 coding DNA: TGTGCCAGCAGGGGGGGACAGGGGGCTAGCATTCAGTACTTC.

The CDR3 is CASSQVHSSYNEQFF. The CDR3, as DNA: TGTGCCAGCAGTCAGGTCCACAGCTCCTACAATGAGCAGTTCTTC. The chain has TRBV27 and TRBJ2-1, with D hard to call. V shed 5 bases and J shed 0 bases, with 11 bases lying between them. This CDR3 contains 15 residues. Germline values: CDR1 MNHEY, CDR2 SMNVEV (reference sequence).

This chain connects TRBV2 to TRBJ1-1, with 7 bases that match TRBD1. The ends lost 8 bases at V and 7 bases at J; junction bases unmatched: 13. The CDR3 is 14 residues long. Germline CDR1 and CDR2: SNHLY and FYNNEI. CDR3: CASRFGQERIEAFF. In nucleotides, the CDR3 is TGTGCCAGCCGGTTCGGACAGGAAAGGATTGAAGCTTTCTTT.

The table lists this clone with a count of one. The chain has TRBV30 and TRBJ1-1; tentative D call: TRBD1 (5 bases). Per the germline V gene, CDR1 is GTSNPN and CDR2 is SVGIG (reference sequence). The CDR3 length is 13 residues. With 2 bases removed from V and 2 bases from J, the gap between germline ends came to 9 bases. The CDR3 sequence is CAWSIQDNTEAFF. As DNA, the CDR3 is TGTGCCTGGAGTATACAGGACAACACTGAAGCTTTCTTT.

The chain links TRBV10-3 to TRBJ2-7; D is unclear. The length of the CDR3 is 13 residues. Germline CDR1 reads ENHRY; CDR2 reads SYGVKD. V dropped 7 bases and J dropped 0 bases, with 10 bases sitting between them. The CDR3, as DNA: TGTGCCATCACTGATTCGGGCTCCTACGAGCAGTACTTC. Translating it yields CAITDSGSYEQYF.

The rearrangement links TRBV9 to TRBJ2-7, with D hard to call. This CDR3 is 12 amino acids long. With 3 bases removed from V and 5 bases from J, the gap between germline ends came to 9 bases. Germline loops: CDR1 SGDLS, CDR2 YYNGEE. The CDR3 DNA reads TGTGCCAGCAGCGGTAGTACCGACGAGCAGTACTTC. Translating it yields CASSGSTDEQYF.

The chain employs TRBV21-1 and TRBJ2-5; the table calls TRBD1, which could not be checked here. TRBV21-1 is a pseudogene locus. The CDR3 totals 16 residues. CDR3 sequence: CASLLHLTGGQETQYF. The CDR3 bases are TGTGCCAGTTTGCTGCATCTAACAGGGGGCCAAGAGACCCAGTACTTC.

This clone turned up a few times. CDR3 DNA sequence: TGCGCCAGCAGCTTGGCCGGAAAATTCGGGGATGAAAAACTGTTTTTT. Translation gives CASSLAGKFGDEKLFF. The chain employs TRBV5-1 and TRBJ1-4; D not resolved. Looked up from germline, CDR1 is SGHRS and CDR2 is YFSETQ. This CDR3 spans 16 amino acids. V was shortened by 0 bases and J by 6 bases, with 15 bases between the two germline ends. Full variable domain (outside the CDR3, taken from reference TRBV5-1 and TRBJ1-4): KAGVTQTPRYLIKTRGQQVTLSCSPISGHRSVSWYQQTPGQGLQFLFEYFSETQRNKGNFPGRFSGRQFSNSRSEMNVSTLELGDSALYLCASSLAGKFGDEKLFFGSGTQLSVL.

This chain links TRBV5-4 with TRBJ1-2; 12 nucleotides align to TRBD1. V dropped 1 base and J dropped 7; count of bases not matched to a gene: 2. The CDR3 runs 14 residues. The germline CDR1 and CDR2 sequences are SGHNT and YYREEE (reference sequence). The CDR3 reads CASSLRDRGLGYTF. Written as DNA, the CDR3 is TGTGCCAGCAGCTTGAGGGACAGGGGGCTTGGCTACACCTTC.

The chain employs TRBV6-1 and TRBJ2-4; the D is unclear. The CDR3 runs to 14 residues. V was shortened by 4 bases and J by 0 bases, with 7 bases between the two germline ends. Germline CDR1 MNHNS, CDR2 SASEGT. The CDR3 region has the DNA TGTGCCAGCAGTGCCGAACTAGCCAAAAACATTCAGTACTTC. Its protein product is CASSAELAKNIQYF.

This chain uses TRBV6-5 with TRBJ1-1; D is uncertain. V lost 6 bases and J 4 bases, leaving 12 bases between the germline ends. The CDR3 consists of 13 residues. Germline loops: CDR1 MNHEY, CDR2 SVGAGI. The DNA of the CDR3 is TGTGCCAGCAGCCGTACTAGATCCACTGAAGCTTTCTTT. Translation gives CASSRTRSTEAFF.

The chain employs TRBV25-1 and TRBJ2-7; tentative D call: TRBD2 (5 bases). CDR1 and CDR2 (germline): MGHDK, SYGVNS. The CDR3 is 12 residues long. Trimming removed 5 bases from V and 2 bases from J, with 7 bases in between. The CDR3 DNA reads TGTGCCAGCAGTTTCGGGGCCTACGAGCAGTACTTC. Residues: CASSFGAYEQYF.

As DNA, the CDR3 is TGTGCCAGCTCACCACCGGGGACAGGTCGGAATCAGCCCCAGCATTTT. Protein product: CASSPPGTGRNQPQHF. The genes are TRBV18 and TRBJ1-5, with TRBD1 matching over 8 bases. This CDR3 contains 16 residues. Looked up from germline, CDR1 is KGHSH and CDR2 is LQKENI. The trim removed 0 bases at V and 4 bases at J, leaving 5 bases unmatched.

This clone has a handful of counts. Sequence at one end of the junction differs from germline and may be a read error. This chain uses TRBV4-3 with TRBJ2-1; TRBD2 is a possible D gene (6 bases). Germline V gene data show CDR1 as LGHNA and CDR2 as YSLEER. The length of the CDR3 is 13 residues. CDR3 bases: TGCGCCAGCAGCCAAGAATCGTGGGGGGATAGGCTCTTC. This encodes CASSQESWGDRLF.

This chain joins TRBV6-1 and TRBJ2-1; D is uncertain. V lost 1 base and J 8 bases, leaving 6 bases between the germline ends. CDR3 length equals 12 residues. Germline V lookup: CDR1 MNHNS, CDR2 SASEGT. For the CDR3, the DNA is TGTGCCAGCAGTGAAGTCGTGTATGAGCAGTTCTTC. Translation gives CASSEVVYEQFF.

The chain combines TRBV5-1 with TRBJ1-2; D gene uncertain. The V end was cut by 0 bases, the J end by 2 bases, with 11 bases between. CDR1 and CDR2 (germline): SGHRS, YFSETQ. This CDR3 spans 15 amino acids. This CDR3 reads CASSLVSGTNYGYTF. The CDR3 DNA reads TGCGCCAGCAGCTTGGTTAGCGGAACGAACTATGGCTACACCTTC.

The chain combines TRBV5-1 with TRBJ2-1; 8 bases match TRBD2. From germline, CDR1 is SGHRS and CDR2 YFSETQ. The J segment lost 1 base and the V segment lost 3 bases, leaving 12 bases of the junction unmatched. The CDR3 spans 18 residues. The CDR3 DNA follows: TGCGCCAGCAGCTACGGGGCCCGGGCTAGCGGGTCCTACAATGAGCAGTTCTTC. Its translation: CASSYGARASGSYNEQFF.

This chain uses TRBV9 with TRBJ2-1; D perhaps matches TRBD2 (5 bases). This CDR3 has 13 amino acids. V lost 0 bases, J lost 8 bases, and 9 bases lay in between. Germline V gene sequence: CDR1 SGDLS, CDR2 YYNGEE. The CDR3 sequence is CASSVEVRDEQFF. CDR3 nucleotides: TGTGCCAGCAGCGTAGAGGTGAGGGATGAGCAGTTCTTC.

The sample holds a few counts of this clone. This chain uses TRBV6-5 with TRBJ1-1; D is perhaps TRBD1 (6 bases). V was clipped by 6 bases and J by 7 bases, with 15 bases between them. The germline CDR1 and CDR2 sequences are MNHEY and SVGAGI. There are 13 residues in the CDR3. The CDR3 loop is CASSGGPGSEAFF. The CDR3 DNA sequence: TGTGCCAGCAGCGGGGGGCCGGGAAGTGAAGCTTTCTTT.